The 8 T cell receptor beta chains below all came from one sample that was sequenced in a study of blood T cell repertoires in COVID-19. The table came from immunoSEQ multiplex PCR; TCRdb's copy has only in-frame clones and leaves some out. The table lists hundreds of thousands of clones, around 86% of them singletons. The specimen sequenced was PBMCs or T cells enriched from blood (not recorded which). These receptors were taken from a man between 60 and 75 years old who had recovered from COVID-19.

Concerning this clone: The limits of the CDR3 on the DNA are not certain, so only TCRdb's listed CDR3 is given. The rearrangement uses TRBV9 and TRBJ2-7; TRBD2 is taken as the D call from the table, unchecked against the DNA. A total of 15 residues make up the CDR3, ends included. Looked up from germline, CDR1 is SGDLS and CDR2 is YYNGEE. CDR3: CASSVASGIAGVKYF.

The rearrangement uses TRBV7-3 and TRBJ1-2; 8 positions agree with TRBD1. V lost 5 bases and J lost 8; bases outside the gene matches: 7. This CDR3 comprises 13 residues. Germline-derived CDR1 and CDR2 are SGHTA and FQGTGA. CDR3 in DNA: TGTGCCAGCAGCCCGGACAGGGCGGGCGGCTACACCTTC. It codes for CASSPDRAGGYTF. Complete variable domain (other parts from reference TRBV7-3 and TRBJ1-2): GAGVSQTPSNKVTEKGKYVELRCDPISGHTALYWYRQSLGQGPEFLIYFQGTGAADDSGLPNDRFFAVRPEGSVSTLKIQRTERGDSAVYLCASSPDRAGGYTFGSGTRLTVV.

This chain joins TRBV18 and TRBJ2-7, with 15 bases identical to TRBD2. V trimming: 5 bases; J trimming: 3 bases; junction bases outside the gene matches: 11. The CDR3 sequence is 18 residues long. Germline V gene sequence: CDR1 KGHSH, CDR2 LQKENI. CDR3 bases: TGTGCCAGCTCATCGAGGACGGGACTAGCGGGGGGTTACTACGAGCAGTACTTC. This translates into CASSSRTGLAGGYYEQYF.

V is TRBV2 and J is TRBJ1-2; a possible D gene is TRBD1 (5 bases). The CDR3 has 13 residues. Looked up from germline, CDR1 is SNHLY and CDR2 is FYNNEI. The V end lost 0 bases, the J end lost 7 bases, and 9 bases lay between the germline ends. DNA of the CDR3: TGTGCCAGCAGTGAAGCTCGGGGGGGTGGCTACACCTTC. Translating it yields CASSEARGGGYTF.

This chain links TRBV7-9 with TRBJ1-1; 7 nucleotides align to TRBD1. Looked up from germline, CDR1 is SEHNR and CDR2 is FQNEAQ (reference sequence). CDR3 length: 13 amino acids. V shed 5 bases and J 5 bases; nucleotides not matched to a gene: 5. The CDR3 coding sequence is TGTGCCAGCAGCATGGGACAGACGACTGAAGCTTTCTTT. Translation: CASSMGQTTEAFF.

The CDR3 coding sequence is TGTGCCAGCAGCTTCTCGGACAGGACCTACGAGCAGTACTTC. It specifies CASSFSDRTYEQYF. The chain is built from TRBV7-2 and TRBJ2-7, with 7 bases aligning to TRBD1. J lost 2 bases, V lost 3 bases, and 4 bases had no gene match. The CDR3 length is 14 residues. Germline V lookup: CDR1 SGHTA, CDR2 FQGNSA.

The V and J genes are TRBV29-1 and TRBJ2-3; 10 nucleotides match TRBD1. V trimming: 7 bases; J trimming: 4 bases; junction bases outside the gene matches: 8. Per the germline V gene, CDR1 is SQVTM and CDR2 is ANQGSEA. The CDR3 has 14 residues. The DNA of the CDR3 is TGCAGCGGGTGGTCGACAGGGGGCGCAGATACGCAGTATTTT. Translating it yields CSGWSTGGADTQYF.

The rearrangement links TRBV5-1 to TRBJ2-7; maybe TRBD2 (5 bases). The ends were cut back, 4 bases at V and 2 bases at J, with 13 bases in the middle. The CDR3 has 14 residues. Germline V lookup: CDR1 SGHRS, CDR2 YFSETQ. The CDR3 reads CASSQDSSAYEQYF. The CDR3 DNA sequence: TGCGCCAGCAGCCAGGACTCTTCTGCCTACGAGCAGTACTTC.